A selection of T cell receptor beta chains follows, all from one sample in a study of T cell changes during pregnancy in multiple sclerosis. The method was immunoSEQ multiplex PCR; TCRdb's version includes in-frame clones alone and lacks a portion of them. Seen here are about 50,000 clones, over 90% observed once, and the top ten hold 0.25% to 0.3%. The sequencing here drew on CD4+ T cells from peripheral blood mononuclear cells, taken in the second trimester of pregnancy. These receptor sequences come from a female donor with multiple sclerosis, enrolled in a pregnancy study. Each CDR3 is given with its conserved first and last residue. The D gene is left open where the match is weak.

len | d_gene | j_gene | v_gene | CDR3nt | CDR3aa
16 | NA | TRBJ2-5 | TRBV5-5 | TGTGCCAGCAGCTGGGAGACAGGACCAAGAGGGGAGACCCAGTACTTC | CASSWETGPRGETQYF
12 | NA | TRBJ2-1 | TRBV10-3 | TGTGCCTCCGGGACATGGGACAATGAGCAGTTCTTC | CASGTWDNEQFF
15 | NA | TRBJ2-2 | TRBV6-1 | TGTGCCAGCAGTGATGGGAGGACTTTCACCGGGGAGCTGTTTTTT | CASSDGRTFTGELFF
17 | NA | TRBJ2-2 | TRBV7-3 | TGTGCCAGCAGCTCCTCACTCCTCCAGGGGAACACCGGGGAGCTGTTTTTT | CASSSSLLQGNTGELFF
15 | NA | TRBJ2-5 | TRBV5-1 | TGCGCCAGCAGCCAAGATCTAGGTAACCAAGAGACCCAGTACTTC | CASSQDLGNQETQYF
16 | NA | TRBJ1-2 | TRBV5-8 | TGTGCCAGCAGCTTCCTGTCCCAGAATATAAACTATGGCTACACCTTC | CASSFLSQNINYGYTF
18 | NA | TRBJ1-6 | TRBV28 | TGTGCCAGCAGTTTTGATCACGCTGGGAGCTCCTATAATTCACCCCTCCACTTT | CASSFDHAGSSYNSPLHF
14 | NA | TRBJ1-1 | TRBV7-3 | TGTGCCAGCAGCTTGGGAAGAAGGGGGACTGAAGCTTTCTTT | CASSLGRRGTEAFF
13 | NA | TRBJ2-5 | TRBV10-3 | TGTGCCATCAGAACAGGGCTTCAAGAGACCCAGTACTTC | CAIRTGLQETQYF
14 | NA | TRBJ1-6 | TRBV2 | TGTGCCAGCAGTGATACTACATGGCATTCACCCCTCCACTTT | CASSDTTWHSPLHF
15 | NA | TRBJ1-1 | TRBV5-1 | TGCGCCAGCAGCCCCCGCCCGGGGACTAACACTGAAGCTTTCTTT | CASSPRPGTNTEAFF
21 | TRBD1 | TRBJ2-7 | TRBV10-3 | TGTGCCATCAGTGTACTAAGACTCACGGGACAGGGGTCTTTCTCCTTCTACGAGCAGTACTTC | CAISVLRLTGQGSFSFYEQYF
11 | NA | TRBJ1-2 | TRBV6-5 | TGTGCCAGCAGTTCCAGGGTTGGCTACACCTTC | CASSSRVGYTF
15 | NA | TRBJ2-7 | TRBV6-1 | TGTGCCAGCACCCCCAGTCGGGGGGCTGGCTACGAGCAGTACTTC | CASTPSRGAGYEQYF